The 14 T cell receptor beta chains reported below all come from one sample, sequenced in a study of shared clonotypes between healthy human individuals. This table comes from immunoSEQ multiplex PCR, and its TCRdb copy is limited to in-frame clones, with some not included. The profile shows 2 million to 2.5 million clones, over 85% of them singletons. Sequences were obtained from naive CD4+ T cells from PBMCs. Sample subset: CD45RA+ positively selected. Receptors originate from a man aged 18 to 30 in good health. Some clones in this sample may be carry-over from other donors' samples.

The rearrangement links TRBV30 to TRBJ1-1, with a weak D call TRBD1 (5 bases). Germline loops: CDR1 GTSNPN, CDR2 SVGIG (reference sequence). V was trimmed by 2 bases and J by 4 bases, leaving 17 bases between them. This CDR3 comprises 15 residues. The DNA of the CDR3 is TGTGCCTGGAGTTCGGAGTTGGGGGGGACCACTGAAGCTTTCTTT. This gives the protein CAWSSELGGTTEAFF. Drawing the rest from reference TRBV30 and TRBJ1-1, the complete variable domain is SQTIHQWPATLVQPVGSPLSLECTVEGTSNPNLYWYRQAAGRGLQLLFYSVGIGQISSEVPQNLSASRPQDRQFILSSKKLLLSDSGFYLCAWSSELGGTTEAFFGQGTRLTVV.

The chain combines TRBV5-1 with TRBJ2-7; 8 bases fit TRBD1. CDR3 length: 12 residues. Germline assignment: CDR1 SGHRS and CDR2 YFSETQ. Trimming took 4 bases from V and 7 from J; bases not matched to a gene: 4. The CDR3 DNA follows: TGCGCCAGCAGCGGTGACAGGGGAGAGCAGTACTTC. Translation gives CASSGDRGEQYF.

The V gene is TRBV5-1, the J gene TRBJ2-5, with TRBD2 as a possible D gene (5 bases). The CDR3 contains 15 residues. Germline values: CDR1 SGHRS, CDR2 YFSETQ. Trimming removed 4 bases from V and 5 bases from J, with 18 bases in between. CDR3 in DNA: TGCGCCAGCAGCACCGACCGGGGAGTAAGGGAGACCCAGTACTTC. It translates to CASSTDRGVRETQYF. The variable domain in full, completed from reference TRBV5-1 and TRBJ2-5, reads KAGVTQTPRYLIKTRGQQVTLSCSPISGHRSVSWYQQTPGQGLQFLFEYFSETQRNKGNFPGRFSGRQFSNSRSEMNVSTLELGDSALYLCASSTDRGVRETQYFGPGTRLLVL.

The CDR3, as DNA: TGTGCCAGCAGCCAAGAGAGCAGGGGGTATCGGTCCTACGAGCAGTACTTC. Its translation: CASSQESRGYRSYEQYF. The chain has TRBV14 and TRBJ2-7; the match to TRBD1 covers 7 bases. V lost 0 bases to trimming and J lost 1 base; unmatched junction nucleotides: 9. Germline V lookup: CDR1 SGHDN, CDR2 FVKESK. The CDR3 totals 17 residues.

This clone was observed a handful of times. The rearrangement joins TRBV7-9 to TRBJ2-7, with D maybe TRBD2 (6 bases). This CDR3 has 15 amino acids. The ends were cut back, 5 bases at V and 1 base at J, with 15 bases in the middle. The germline gives CDR1 SEHNR, CDR2 FQNEAQ (reference sequence). The CDR3 loop reads CASSIVGLYSYEQYF. DNA of the CDR3: TGTGCCAGCAGCATCGTGGGACTCTATTCCTACGAGCAGTACTTC.

The DNA of the CDR3 is TGTGCCACCAGGGGGACTAGCGGGAGCGGGGATACGCAGTATTTT. Translation gives CATRGTSGSGDTQYF. The J gene is TRBJ2-3, the V gene TRBV6-4; 14 nucleotides agree with TRBD2. CDR3 length equals 15 residues. V trimming: 10 bases; J trimming: 6 bases; junction bases outside the gene matches: 9. Germline CDR1 is MRHNA and CDR2 is SNTAGT.

The rearrangement uses TRBV18 and TRBJ2-1, with 7 positions matching TRBD2. This CDR3 is 15 amino acids long. V was pared by 4 bases and J by 3 bases, with 6 bases of the junction left unmatched. Germline CDR1 and CDR2: KGHSH and LQKENI. CDR3 sequence reads: CASSLGGSRYNEQFF. CDR3 sequence (DNA): TGTGCCAGCTCACTGGGGGGGTCCCGCTACAATGAGCAGTTCTTC.

This sequence joins TRBV27 and TRBJ2-1, with 7 nucleotides matching TRBD1. From germline, CDR1 is MNHEY and CDR2 SMNVEV (reference sequence). This CDR3 contains 14 residues. The junction had 12 bases not matched to a gene; V was cut back by 4 bases and J by 12 bases. CDR3 sequence (DNA): TGTGCCAGCAGTTCCGGGACAGCACGGTCGGCGCAGTTCTTC. Translation gives CASSSGTARSAQFF.

The chain couples TRBV7-9 to TRBJ1-5; D unresolved. V lost 6 bases, J lost 9 bases, and 15 bases lay in between. The CDR3 has 13 amino acids. CDR1 SEHNR and CDR2 FQNEAQ come from the germline V gene (reference sequence). The CDR3 DNA is TGTGCCAGCAGTACAGTGGGGTCTCCGCCCCAGCATTTT. It yields the protein CASSTVGSPPQHF.

This sequence joins TRBV5-1 and TRBJ1-4, with 7 bases fitting TRBD1. The CDR3 loop spans 17 amino acids. The V gene's germline CDR1 is SGHRS and CDR2 YFSETQ. The V gene end was trimmed by 1 base and the J gene end by 5 bases; junction bases not matched to a gene: 11. This CDR3 is CASSLNHRGVENEKLFF. CDR3 nucleotide sequence: TGCGCCAGCAGCTTGAATCACAGGGGAGTGGAGAATGAAAAACTGTTTTTT.

This clone came up once. The chain carries TRBV7-3 and TRBJ2-3, with D hard to call. V lost 0 bases and J lost 2, with 9 bases in between. The CDR3 contains 15 residues. Germline assignment: CDR1 SGHTA and CDR2 FQGTGA. CDR3 sequence (DNA): TGTGCCAGCAGCTTAACAAATGGGGACACAGATACGCAGTATTTT. Its protein is CASSLTNGDTDTQYF.

This clone has just one count. V and J are TRBV5-4 and TRBJ2-7; D gene uncertain. The V end lost 3 bases, the J end lost 2 bases, and 9 bases lay between the germline ends. CDR1 SGHNT and CDR2 YYREEE come from the germline V gene (reference sequence). The length of the CDR3 is 13 residues. In DNA, the CDR3 is TGTGCCAGCAGCTATGGCGGTCCCTACGAGCAGTACTTC. Amino acid sequence: CASSYGGPYEQYF.

The rearrangement joins TRBV1 to TRBJ2-7; the D call TRBD1 from the table was never checked on the DNA. TRBV1 is recorded as a pseudogene. The length of the CDR3 is 15 residues. The CDR3 DNA sequence: TGCACCAGCAGCCAAGCCCCGGACAGAGCCTACGAGCAGTACTTC. It yields the protein CTSSQAPDRAYEQYF.

Note on this clone: The sample holds other DNA sequences that translate to the same CDR3. The rearrangement uses TRBV18 and TRBJ1-4; possible D gene TRBD1, 5 bases. The CDR3 sequence is 14 residues long. V lost 3 bases to trimming and J lost 4 bases, with 9 bases between them. Germline V gene lookup returns CDR1 KGHSH and CDR2 LQKENI. The CDR3 spells CASSPGRSNEKLFF. CDR3 in DNA: TGTGCCAGCTCACCGGGGCGGAGTAATGAAAAACTGTTTTTT.